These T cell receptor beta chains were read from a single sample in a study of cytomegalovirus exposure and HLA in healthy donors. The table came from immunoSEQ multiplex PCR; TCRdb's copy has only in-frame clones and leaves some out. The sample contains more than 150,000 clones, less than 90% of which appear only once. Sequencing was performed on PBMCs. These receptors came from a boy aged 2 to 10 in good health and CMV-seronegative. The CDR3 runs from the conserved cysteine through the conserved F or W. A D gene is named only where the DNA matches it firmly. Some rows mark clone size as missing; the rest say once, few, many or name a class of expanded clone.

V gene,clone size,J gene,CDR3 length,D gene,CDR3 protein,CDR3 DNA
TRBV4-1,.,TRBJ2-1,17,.,CASSQQGLAVTYNEQFF,TGCGCCAGCAGCCAACAGGGGTTGGCGGTTACCTACAATGAGCAGTTCTTC
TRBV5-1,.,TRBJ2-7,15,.,CASSHSGPSQAEQYF,TGCGCCAGCTCCCATTCAGGCCCCTCTCAGGCCGAGCAGTACTTC
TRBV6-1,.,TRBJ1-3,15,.,CASRYGADRGNTIYF,TGTGCCAGCAGATATGGGGCGGATCGCGGAAACACCATATATTTT
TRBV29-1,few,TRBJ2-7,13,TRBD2,CSVTSGTLYEQYF,TGCAGCGTGACTAGCGGAACTCTTTACGAGCAGTACTTC
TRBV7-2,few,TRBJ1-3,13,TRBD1,CASSWGQGNTIYF,TGTGCCAGCAGCTGGGGACAGGGGAACACCATATATTTT
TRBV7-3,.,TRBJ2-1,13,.,CASSLNTFSEQFF,TGTGCCAGCAGCCTTAATACGTTTAGTGAGCAGTTCTTC
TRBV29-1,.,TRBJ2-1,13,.,CSVGGISNNEQFF,TGCAGCGTTGGGGGCATCTCAAACAATGAGCAGTTCTTC
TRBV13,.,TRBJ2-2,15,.,CASSLTDTNTGELFF,TGTGCCAGCAGCTTAACAGACACGAACACCGGGGAGCTGTTTTTT
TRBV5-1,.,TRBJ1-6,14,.,CASSLGQGNSPLHF,TGCGCCAGCAGCTTGGGGCAGGGGAATTCACCCCTCCACTTT
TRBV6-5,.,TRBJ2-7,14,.,CASSTGRAGREQYF,TGTGCCAGCAGTACCGGTAGGGCGGGGCGCGAGCAGTACTTC
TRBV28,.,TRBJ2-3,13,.,CASREVGTDTQYF,TGTGCCAGCAGGGAGGTGGGGACAGATACGCAGTATTTT
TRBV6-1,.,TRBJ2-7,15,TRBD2,CASSAGTSDTYEQYF,TGTGCCAGCAGTGCCGGGACTAGCGACACCTACGAGCAGTACTTC
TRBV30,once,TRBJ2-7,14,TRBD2,CAWSAAGGPYEQYF,TGTGCCTGGAGTGCAGCGGGAGGGCCCTACGAGCAGTACTTC
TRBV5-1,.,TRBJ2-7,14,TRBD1,CASSLGQGSGEQYF,TGCGCCAGCAGCTTGGGACAGGGGTCAGGGGAGCAGTACTTC
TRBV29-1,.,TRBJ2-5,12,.,CSAGRGDSEQYF,TGCAGCGCGGGGCGGGGCGATTCGGAGCAGTACTTC
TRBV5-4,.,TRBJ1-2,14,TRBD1,CASSLRTGGAGYTF,TGTGCCAGCAGCCTTAGGACAGGGGGGGCTGGCTACACCTTC
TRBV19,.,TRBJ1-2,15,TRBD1,CASSPGTGGRFGYTF,TGTGCCAGTAGTCCAGGGACAGGGGGAAGGTTTGGCTACACCTTC
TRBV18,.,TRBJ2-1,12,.,CASSPPGDEQFF,TGTGCCAGCTCACCACCAGGGGATGAGCAGTTCTTC
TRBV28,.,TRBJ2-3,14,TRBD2,CASLTSGSVDTQYF,TGTGCCAGCCTAACTAGCGGGAGTGTGGATACGCAGTATTTT
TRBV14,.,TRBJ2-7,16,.,CASSPRNGRNRYEQYF,TGTGCCAGCAGCCCCCGAAACGGGAGAAATAGATACGAGCAGTACTTC
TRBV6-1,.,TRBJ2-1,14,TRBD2,CASSGPSGSNGQFF,TGTGCCAGCAGTGGGCCTAGCGGGAGTAATGGGCAGTTCTTC
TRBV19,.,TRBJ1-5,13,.,CASSMGGRQPQHF,TGTGCCAGTAGTATGGGAGGGCGACAGCCCCAGCATTTT
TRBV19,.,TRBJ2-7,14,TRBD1,CASSTGQDTYEQYF,TGTGCCAGTAGTACGGGACAGGATACCTACGAGCAGTACTTC
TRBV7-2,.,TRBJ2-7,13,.,CASSQGVVHEQYF,TGTGCCAGCAGCCAAGGGGTGGTACACGAGCAGTACTTC
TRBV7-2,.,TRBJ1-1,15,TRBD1,CASSLGDRGKTEAFF,TGTGCCAGCAGCTTAGGGGACAGGGGGAAGACTGAAGCTTTCTTT
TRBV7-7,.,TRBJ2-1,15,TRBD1,CASSVGTGGGNEQFF,TGTGCCAGCAGCGTTGGGACAGGGGGCGGGAATGAGCAGTTCTTC
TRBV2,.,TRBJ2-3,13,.,CASRYPSTDTQYF,TGTGCCAGTCGCTACCCTAGCACAGATACGCAGTATTTT
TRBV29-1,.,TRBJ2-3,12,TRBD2,CSAGRRADTQYF,TGCAGCGCCGGGAGGAGGGCAGATACGCAGTATTTT
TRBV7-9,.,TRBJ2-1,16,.,CASSRVREGLYNEQFF,TGTGCCAGCAGCAGGGTAAGAGAGGGACTCTACAATGAGCAGTTCTTC
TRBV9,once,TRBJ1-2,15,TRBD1,CASSAGQGTNYGYTF,TGTGCCAGCAGCGCCGGACAGGGGACAAACTATGGCTACACCTTC
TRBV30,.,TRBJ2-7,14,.,CAWFPVWYSYEQYF,TGTGCCTGGTTCCCGGTCTGGTACTCCTACGAGCAGTACTTC
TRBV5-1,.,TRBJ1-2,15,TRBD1,CASSLVQGANYGYTF,TGCGCCAGCAGCTTGGTTCAGGGGGCAAACTATGGCTACACCTTC
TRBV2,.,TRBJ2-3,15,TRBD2,CASSLGLAGTDTQYF,TGTGCCAGCAGTCTCGGACTAGCGGGCACAGATACGCAGTATTTT
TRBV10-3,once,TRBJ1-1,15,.,CAITAGPTMNTEAFF,TGTGCCATCACAGCGGGACCGACTATGAACACTGAAGCTTTCTTT
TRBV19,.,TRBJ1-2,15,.,CASSIDFGQIYGYTF,TGTGCCAGTAGTATAGATTTTGGACAGATCTATGGCTACACCTTC
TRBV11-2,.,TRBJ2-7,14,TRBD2,CASSGLAGPGEQYF,TGTGCCAGCAGCGGACTAGCGGGACCCGGCGAGCAGTACTTC
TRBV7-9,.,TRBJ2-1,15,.,CASSLMGRVYNEQFF,TGTGCCAGCAGCTTAATGGGCAGGGTCTACAATGAGCAGTTCTTC
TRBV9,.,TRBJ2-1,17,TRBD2,CASSVVAGGRPLNEQFF,TGTGCCAGCAGCGTGGTAGCGGGAGGACGCCCTCTCAATGAGCAGTTCTTC
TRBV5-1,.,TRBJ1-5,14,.,CASSLTGLAQPQHF,TGCGCCAGCAGCTTGACAGGGCTCGCCCAGCCCCAGCATTTT
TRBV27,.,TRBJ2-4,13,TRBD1,CASRWTGENIQYF,TGTGCCAGCAGATGGACAGGGGAAAACATTCAGTACTTC
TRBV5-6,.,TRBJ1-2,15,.,CASSQPLYREGGYTF,TGTGCCAGCAGCCAGCCGCTTTACAGGGAGGGAGGCTACACCTTC
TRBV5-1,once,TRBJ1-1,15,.,CASSPLLGRGTEAFF,TGCGCCAGCAGCCCTCTTTTAGGGAGAGGCACTGAAGCTTTCTTT
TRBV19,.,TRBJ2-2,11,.,CASTSTGELFF,TGTGCCAGTACCTCTACCGGGGAGCTGTTTTTT
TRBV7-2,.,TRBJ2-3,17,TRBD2,CASSPRLAGGLKDTQYF,TGTGCCAGCAGCCCCAGACTAGCGGGAGGGCTAAAAGATACGCAGTATTTT
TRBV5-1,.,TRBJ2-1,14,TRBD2,CASSVAGGRNEQFF,TGCGCCAGCAGCGTAGCGGGAGGGAGGAATGAGCAGTTCTTC
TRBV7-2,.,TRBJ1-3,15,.,CASSLWAGAGNTIYF,TGTGCCAGCAGCTTATGGGCAGGGGCTGGAAACACCATATATTTT
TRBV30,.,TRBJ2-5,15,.,CAWAGGGGGEETQYF,TGTGCCTGGGCTGGCGGGGGCGGTGGAGAAGAGACCCAGTACTTC
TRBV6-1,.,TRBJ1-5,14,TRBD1,CASSVRGLGQPQHF,TGTGCCAGCAGTGTCAGGGGGCTAGGCCAGCCCCAGCATTTT
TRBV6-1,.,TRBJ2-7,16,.,CASSEFEPTGTYEQYF,TGTGCCAGCAGTGAGTTTGAGCCGACGGGAACCTACGAGCAGTACTTC
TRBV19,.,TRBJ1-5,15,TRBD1,CASSNSGQANQPQHF,TGTGCCAGTAGTAACTCGGGACAGGCTAATCAGCCCCAGCATTTT
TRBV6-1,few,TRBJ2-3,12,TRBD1,CASSVGTGTQYF,TGTGCCAGCAGTGTCGGGACAGGGACGCAGTATTTT
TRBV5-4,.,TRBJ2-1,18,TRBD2,CASRTGTSGRPNNNEQFF,TGTGCCAGCAGGACCGGGACTAGCGGGAGGCCCAATAACAATGAGCAGTTCTTC
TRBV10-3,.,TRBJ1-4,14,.,CAISEPEGDEKLFF,TGTGCCATCAGTGAACCGGAGGGAGATGAAAAACTGTTTTTT
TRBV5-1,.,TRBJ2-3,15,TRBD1,CASSLTQGDPDTQYF,TGCGCCAGCAGCCTTACACAGGGGGACCCAGATACGCAGTATTTT
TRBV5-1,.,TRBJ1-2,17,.,CASSLRDRATRNYGYTF,TGCGCCAGCAGCTTACGAGACAGAGCCACTCGCAACTATGGCTACACCTTC
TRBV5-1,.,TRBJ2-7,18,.,CASSLERAFRIRAYEQYF,TGCGCCAGCAGCTTGGAGAGAGCGTTTCGGATCAGGGCCTACGAGCAGTACTTC
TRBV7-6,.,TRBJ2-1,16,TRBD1,CASSQAGTASYNEQFF,TGTGCCAGCAGTCAAGCCGGGACAGCGTCCTACAATGAGCAGTTCTTC